Listed below are T cell receptor beta chains from one sample, sequenced in a study of monozygotic twins with cystic fibrosis. Generated by immunoSEQ multiplex PCR, the TCRdb table keeps only in-frame clones and is missing some. The table shows some 35,000 clones, with about nine tenths occurring only once. The sequencing input was blood. Every receptor here comes from a boy aged 2-15 years with cystic fibrosis. The CDR3 runs from the conserved cysteine through the conserved F or W. The D gene is left open where the match is weak. Size tells how often a clone was seen (once, few, many) or the class of an expanded clone, and some rows leave it out.

J gene | V gene | D gene | clone size | CDR3 protein | CDR3 DNA
TRBJ1-4 | TRBV18 | NA | NA | CASSRIDSGDEKLFF | TGTGCCAGCTCACGAATAGACAGTGGGGATGAAAAACTGTTTTTT
TRBJ2-7 | TRBV4-1 | TRBD1 | NA | CASSVPGTGANEQYF | TGCGCCAGCAGCGTCCCCGGGACAGGGGCTAACGAGCAGTACTTC
TRBJ2-3 | TRBV18 | NA | NA | CASSPQRMRTDTQYF | TGTGCCAGCTCACCCCAGAGGATGCGCACAGATACGCAGTATTTT
TRBJ1-4 | TRBV6-5 | NA | NA | CASSYAPGSHGKLFF | TGTGCCAGCAGTTACGCCCCGGGATCTCACGGAAAACTGTTTTTT
TRBJ1-5 | TRBV19 | NA | NA | CASSIPHSNQPQHF | TGTGCCAGTAGTATTCCCCACAGCAATCAGCCCCAGCATTTT
TRBJ1-1 | TRBV25-1 | TRBD1 | NA | CASSAWDSEAFF | TGTGCCAGCAGTGCGTGGGACAGTGAAGCTTTCTTT
TRBJ2-3 | TRBV4-1 | TRBD2 | NA | CASSQEGSGGATDTQYF | TGCGCCAGCAGCCAAGAGGGTAGCGGGGGGGCTACAGATACGCAGTATTTT
TRBJ1-4 | TRBV15 | TRBD1 | NA | CATSRAPGQGASKLFF | TGTGCCACCAGCAGGGCTCCGGGACAGGGGGCCTCAAAACTGTTTTTT
TRBJ2-6 | TRBV6-5 | NA | NA | CASSYDSSGANVLTF | TGTGCCAGCAGTTACGACAGCTCTGGGGCCAACGTCCTGACTTTC
TRBJ1-4 | TRBV2 | NA | NA | CASRRGDRTNEKLFF | TGTGCCAGCCGTCGTGGAGATCGCACTAATGAAAAACTGTTTTTT
TRBJ2-7 | TRBV7-2 | TRBD2 | NA | CASSLALSGTSYEQYF | TGTGCCAGCAGCTTAGCGCTGAGCGGGACCTCCTACGAGCAGTACTTC
TRBJ1-1 | TRBV25-1 | NA | NA | CASSDLIDVHTEAFF | TGTGCCAGCAGTGACCTCATCGACGTACACACTGAAGCTTTCTTT
TRBJ2-1 | TRBV7-9 | TRBD2 | NA | CASSFWTSGDFSYNEQFF | TGTGCCAGCAGCTTTTGGACTAGCGGGGACTTCTCCTACAATGAGCAGTTCTTC
TRBJ2-7 | TRBV2 | TRBD1 | NA | CASSPPTGRPYEQYF | TGTGCCAGCAGTCCCCCGACAGGGAGACCCTACGAGCAGTACTTC
TRBJ1-1 | TRBV5-6 | NA | NA | CASSPGGEGEAFF | TGTGCCAGCAGCCCTGGGGGCGAGGGTGAAGCTTTCTTT
TRBJ2-6 | TRBV4-1 | TRBD1 | NA | CASSQEAGGLAGANVLTF | TGCGCCAGCAGCCAAGAGGCAGGGGGCCTAGCTGGGGCCAACGTCCTGACTTTC
TRBJ1-2 | TRBV7-6 | NA | NA | CASSPSPQGNGYTF | TGTGCCAGCAGCCCCAGCCCACAGGGCAATGGCTACACCTTC
TRBJ2-3 | TRBV25-1 | TRBD2 | NA | CASSEFGGGANTDTQYF | TGTGCCAGCAGTGAATTCGGCGGGGGGGCCAACACAGATACGCAGTATTTT
TRBJ2-6 | TRBV7-9 | NA | NA | CASSSPRWGANVLTF | TGTGCCAGCAGCTCCCCCCGCTGGGGGGCCAACGTCCTGACTTTC
TRBJ1-4 | TRBV19 | TRBD1 | NA | CASSKQGWINEKLFF | TGTGCCAGTAGCAAACAGGGGTGGATTAATGAAAAACTGTTTTTT
TRBJ1-2 | TRBV5-4 | NA | NA | CASSLAVAYGYTF | TGTGCCAGCAGCTTAGCGGTGGCCTATGGCTACACCTTC
TRBJ1-2 | TRBV11-2 | TRBD1 | NA | CASSSTGVGYGYTF | TGTGCCAGCAGCTCCACAGGGGTAGGCTATGGCTACACCTTC
TRBJ2-2 | TRBV19 | TRBD1 | NA | CASERGQGTGELFF | TGTGCCAGCGAGAGGGGGCAGGGGACCGGGGAGCTGTTTTTT
TRBJ1-5 | TRBV19 | TRBD1 | NA | CASSMGTGNHNQPQHF | TGTGCCAGTAGTATGGGGACAGGGAACCACAATCAGCCCCAGCATTTT
TRBJ1-2 | TRBV2 | NA | NA | CASNQERHLKGYTF | TGTGCCAGCAATCAGGAGAGACATCTAAAGGGCTACACCTTC
TRBJ2-1 | TRBV4-1 | NA | once | CASSPPSGSTMDEQFF | TGCGCCAGCAGCCCCCCCTCGGGAAGCACAATGGATGAGCAGTTCTTC
TRBJ2-6 | TRBV27 | NA | NA | CASSYGSSGANVLTF | TGTGCCAGCAGTTACGGGTCCTCTGGGGCCAACGTCCTGACTTTC
TRBJ1-2 | TRBV5-4 | NA | NA | CASSGDLGYGYTF | TGTGCCAGCAGTGGGGACTTAGGCTATGGCTACACCTTC
TRBJ2-6 | TRBV27 | NA | once | CASSLIRGSSGANVLTF | TGTGCCAGCAGTCTGATAAGGGGAAGCTCTGGGGCCAACGTCCTGACTTTC
TRBJ1-1 | TRBV6-1 | NA | NA | CASSEGRQVEAFF | TGTGCCAGCAGTGAAGGAAGACAGGTCGAAGCTTTCTTT
TRBJ2-7 | TRBV5-1 | NA | NA | CASSLIGTPTYEQYF | TGCGCCAGCAGCTTGATCGGGACACCAACCTACGAGCAGTACTTC
TRBJ1-2 | TRBV18 | NA | NA | CASSPGEGNYGYTF | TGTGCCAGCTCACCAGGGGAAGGTAACTATGGCTACACCTTC
TRBJ1-4 | TRBV7-8 | NA | NA | CASSLGGSTNEKLFF | TGTGCCAGCAGCTTAGGCGGATCAACTAATGAAAAACTGTTTTTT
TRBJ2-5 | TRBV29-1 | NA | NA | CSAYGGTRQETQYF | TGCAGCGCCTATGGCGGGACCAGGCAAGAGACCCAGTACTTC
TRBJ1-5 | TRBV5-3 | NA | NA | CARSSTGRSNQPQHF | TGTGCCAGAAGCTCAACCGGGAGATCCAATCAGCCCCAGCATTTT
TRBJ2-7 | TRBV11-2 | TRBD1 | NA | CASSSPGQAYEQYF | TGTGCCAGCAGCTCACCCGGACAGGCCTACGAGCAGTACTTC
TRBJ1-4 | TRBV5-6 | TRBD1 | NA | CASSLTGVGEKLFF | TGTGCCAGCAGCTTGACAGGGGTTGGGGAAAAACTGTTTTTT